The T cell receptor beta chain described here comes from a study of T cell responses to AZD1222 COVID-19 vaccine. The assay was immunoSEQ multiplex PCR, and TCRdb's table has in-frame clones only and misses some. The sample holds under 140,000 clones, 94% seen once. This clone is a singleton in its sample. There are 15 residues in the CDR3. Trimming shortened V by 3 bases and J by 8 bases, and 17 bases separated the two germline ends. CDR1 SSHAT and CDR2 FNYEAQ come from the germline V gene (reference sequence). The clonotype comes from an adult who received the AZD1222 COVID-19 vaccine. Sample: peripheral blood, taken 28 days after the second AZD1222 dose. The chain employs TRBV7-7 and TRBJ2-1, with D perhaps being TRBD1 or TRBD2 (5 bases each). CDR3 nucleotides: TGTGCCAGCAGCTTGGGGCTAGCTGCGTTTGATGAGCAGTTCTTC. As protein: CASSLGLAAFDEQFF.